Listed below are T cell receptor beta chains from one sample, sequenced in a study of T-cell memory formation after mild COVID-19. TCRdb reprocessed the 5' RACE reads with MiXCR, giving one entry per CDR3 protein. The sample carries about 200,000 distinct CDR3 sequences, 9.5% to 10% recorded once. Sample: PBMCs or a T cell subset sorted from them (not recorded which). The receptors come from a man in his late teens or twenties who had mild COVID-19 (a few samples of this study predate the infection). Cell type and time point are not known. Each CDR3 is given with its conserved first and last residue. D genes are given only for firm matches. Clone size is given for some rows only: seen once, a few or many times, or a class if the clone is expanded.

D gene	V gene	J gene	clone size	CDR3 protein	CDR3 DNA
NA	TRBV7-9	TRBJ2-5	many	CASSPSRSGTGETQYF	TGTGCCAGCAGCCCCAGTCGGTCAGGGACGGGGGAGACCCAGTACTTC
NA	TRBV2	TRBJ1-1	few	CASLVLIEAFF	TGTGCCAGTCTAGTCCTGATTGAAGCTTTCTTT
TRBD1	TRBV6-1	TRBJ2-2	NA	CASSEAMWRRTGVTGELFF	TGTGCCAGCAGTGAAGCGATGTGGAGGAGGACAGGGGTTACCGGGGAGCTGTTTTTT
NA	TRBV7-2	TRBJ1-5	NA	CASADSGQPQHF	TGTGCCAGCGCCGACTCGGGTCAGCCCCAGCATTTT
NA	TRBV28	TRBJ1-6	few	CASKWRPYNSPLHF	TGTGCCAGCAAATGGAGGCCGTATAATTCACCCCTCCACTTT
TRBD1	TRBV4-3	TRBJ1-2	many	CASSYETGEYGYTF	TGCGCCAGCAGCTACGAGACAGGGGAATATGGCTACACCTTC
TRBD1	TRBV7-2	TRBJ1-6	many	CASSLFRQGDYNSPLHF	TGTGCCAGCAGCTTATTTCGCCAGGGGGACTATAATTCACCCCTCCACTTT
TRBD1	TRBV28	TRBJ1-2	NA	CASSSGTAIYGYTF	TGTGCCAGCAGTTCCGGGACAGCGATCTATGGCTACACCTTC
NA	TRBV7-2	TRBJ2-6	NA	CASSLEPPYSGANVLTF	TGTGCCAGCAGCTTAGAACCCCCCTACTCTGGGGCCAACGTCCTGACTTTC
NA	TRBV2	TRBJ2-5	few	CASTAVGGETQYF	TGTGCCAGCACCGCAGTGGGAGGAGAGACCCAGTACTTC
NA	TRBV21-1	TRBJ2-5	few	CASSGRWDAFTYF	TGTGCCAGCAGCGGTCGGTGGGATGCGTTTACGTACTTC
NA	TRBV11-2	TRBJ2-1	many	CASEGVRSSYNEQFF	TGTGCCAGCGAGGGGGTCCGGAGCTCCTACAATGAGCAGTTCTTC
NA	TRBV6-2/TRBV6-3	TRBJ2-3	many	CASSYAGTPDTQYF	TGTGCCAGCAGTTACGCGGGGACCCCAGATACGCAGTATTTT
NA	TRBV20-1	TRBJ1-5	few	CSAEDSWARQPQHF	TGCAGTGCAGAAGACAGCTGGGCACGGCAGCCCCAGCATTTT
TRBD2	TRBV7-2	TRBJ2-5	many	CASSMISGGDQETQYF	TGTGCCAGCAGCATGATTAGCGGGGGTGATCAAGAGACCCAGTACTTC
NA	TRBV7-9	TRBJ1-1	NA	CASSSGSGYTEAFF	TGTGCCAGCAGCTCAGGGTCGGGCTACACTGAAGCTTTCTTT
NA	TRBV6-6	TRBJ1-1	NA	CASSYPLRGRTEAFF	TGTGCCAGCAGTTACCCGTTACGGGGGCGGACTGAAGCTTTCTTT
NA	TRBV18	TRBJ1-1	NA	CASSPLQEGVLGTEAFF	TGTGCCAGCTCACCGCTACAGGAGGGTGTGTTGGGAACTGAAGCTTTCTTT
TRBD2	TRBV20-1	TRBJ2-7	many	CSARVGTTSYEQYF	TGCAGTGCTAGAGTCGGGACTACATCCTACGAGCAGTACTTC
NA	TRBV6-5	TRBJ1-6	few	CASRGTETLHF	TGTGCCAGCAGAGGTACCGAGACCCTCCACTTT
NA	TRBV7-2	TRBJ2-2	NA	CASSLGTGYTGELFF	TGTGCCAGCAGCTTAGGGACGGGGTACACCGGGGAGCTGTTTTTT
NA	TRBV20-1	TRBJ1-1	NA	CSARNIALNTEAFF	TGCAGTGCTAGGAATATTGCCCTGAACACTGAAGCTTTCTTT
TRBD1	TRBV7-3	TRBJ2-3	NA	CASSSIQGAKEYF	TGTGCCAGCAGCTCAATACAGGGGGCGAAGGAGTATTTT
TRBD1	TRBV7-3	TRBJ1-5	few	CASSPTYGTGDQPQHF	TGTGCCAGCAGCCCGACCTATGGGACAGGGGATCAGCCCCAGCATTTT
NA	TRBV6-6	TRBJ2-6	few	CASSTGQLGANVLTF	TGTGCCAGCAGTACCGGTCAGCTCGGGGCCAACGTCCTGACTTTC
NA	TRBV7-9	TRBJ2-7	few	CASSQGRQTYEQYF	TGTGCCAGCAGCCAGGGTCGGCAGACTTACGAGCAGTACTTC
TRBD1	TRBV19	TRBJ1-1	NA	CASSTLRDRGNTEAFF	TGTGCCAGTAGTACATTACGGGACAGGGGAAACACTGAAGCTTTCTTT
TRBD1	TRBV7-2	TRBJ2-2	many	CASSRPGQGYNGELFF	TGTGCCAGCAGTCGACCGGGACAGGGGTATAACGGGGAGCTGTTTTTT
NA	TRBV20-1	TRBJ2-6	few	CSARGEIWRTGANVLTF	TGCAGTGCTAGAGGGGAGATTTGGAGAACTGGGGCCAACGTCCTGACTTTC
TRBD1	TRBV2	TRBJ1-6	few	CASRGQVFYNSPLHF	TGTGCCAGCAGGGGACAGGTCTTCTATAATTCACCCCTCCACTTT
TRBD1	TRBV20-1	TRBJ2-3	NA	CSARDSGTGGDTQYF	TGCAGTGCTAGAGATAGCGGGACAGGGGGTGATACGCAGTATTTT
NA	TRBV12-3/TRBV12-4	TRBJ2-7	many	CASSLSSVTSEQYF	TGTGCCAGCAGTTTATCTTCTGTCACCTCCGAGCAGTACTTC
NA	TRBV5-5	TRBJ1-2	NA	CASSLDTVYGYTF	TGTGCCAGCAGCTTGGACACCGTGTATGGCTACACCTTC
TRBD2	TRBV6-5	TRBJ2-3	many	CASSYTPTSGTDTQYF	TGTGCCAGCAGTTACACCCCAACTAGCGGCACAGATACGCAGTATTTT
TRBD1	TRBV20-1	TRBJ1-5	NA	CSAITGVSQPQHF	TGCAGTGCTATTACAGGGGTGTCTCAGCCCCAGCATTTT
TRBD2	TRBV12-3/TRBV12-4	TRBJ2-2	few	CASSPGGGRTGELFF	TGTGCCAGTTCACCGGGGGGGGGTCGCACCGGGGAGCTGTTTTTT
TRBD2	TRBV11-2	TRBJ2-1	few	CASSERGDNYNEQFF	TGTGCCAGCAGCGAGCGGGGGGACAATTACAATGAGCAGTTCTTC
NA	TRBV20-1	TRBJ2-5	NA	CSSSAPGAQETQYF	TGCAGTTCCTCAGCCCCGGGGGCCCAAGAGACCCAGTACTTC
TRBD1	TRBV5-1	TRBJ2-7	few	CASSTGTGFYEQYF	TGCGCCAGCAGCACCGGGACAGGGTTCTACGAGCAGTACTTC
TRBD1	TRBV27	TRBJ1-5	many	CASSGTGGQPQHF	TGTGCCAGCAGTGGAACAGGGGGTCAGCCCCAGCATTTT
TRBD1	TRBV12-3/TRBV12-4	TRBJ1-5	few	CASSLARPGGDQPQHF	TGTGCCAGCAGTTTAGCCCGACCAGGGGGGGATCAGCCCCAGCATTTT
TRBD1	TRBV7-9	TRBJ2-7	NA	CASSSQGTVGVWQYF	TGTGCCAGCAGCTCCCAGGGGACAGTAGGGGTTTGGCAGTACTTC
TRBD2	TRBV4-2	TRBJ2-5	NA	CASSQGTRGTQYF	TGTGCCAGCAGCCAAGGGACTAGGGGGACCCAGTACTTC
NA	TRBV4-3	TRBJ1-3	few	CASSRGPAAGNTIYF	TGCGCCAGCAGCCGTGGCCCCGCGGCTGGAAACACCATATATTTT
TRBD1	TRBV18	TRBJ1-6	few	CASSRTGSHYNSPLHF	TGTGCCAGCTCACGGACAGGAAGCCACTATAATTCACCCCTCCACTTT
NA	TRBV3-1	TRBJ2-5	NA	CASSQIFQYF	TGTGCCAGCAGCCAGATTTTCCAGTACTTC
NA	TRBV7-9	TRBJ1-2	NA	CASNLGSLYGYTF	TGTGCCAGCAATTTAGGGTCGCTATATGGCTACACCTTC
NA	TRBV27	TRBJ1-2	few	CASSPQGNNYGYTF	TGTGCCAGCAGCCCTCAGGGAAATAACTATGGCTACACCTTC
NA	TRBV5-1	TRBJ1-1	many	CASSLIGREDTEAFF	TGCGCCAGCAGCCTGATAGGGAGGGAGGACACTGAAGCTTTCTTT
NA	TRBV5-6	TRBJ2-2	few	CASSIPPGATGELFF	TGTGCCAGCAGCATTCCGCCGGGGGCCACCGGGGAGCTGTTTTTT
NA	TRBV4-3	TRBJ2-1	many	CASSQVVTGGNEQFF	TGCGCCAGCAGCCAAGTGGTGACAGGCGGCAATGAGCAGTTCTTC
NA	TRBV2	TRBJ1-1	few	CASLSEGSTEAFF	TGTGCCAGCCTGAGCGAGGGGAGCACTGAAGCTTTCTTT